This T cell receptor beta chain derives from a study of blood T cells in healthy people across ages. Sample-barcoded 5' priming and a J-beta primer mix drove a second PCR of roughly 6 to 12 cycles. TCRdb recomputed calls from the 5' RACE reads with MiXCR, one row per CDR3 protein. The repertoire consists of 1.2 million to 1.5 million distinct CDR3 sequences, with 35% to 45% occurring once and the leading ten covering 7% to 9%. Germline assignment: CDR1 MDHEN and CDR2 SYDVKM. V was shortened by 1 base and J by 0 bases, with 12 bases between the two germline ends. This CDR3 is built from 16 residues. The sequenced material came from blood. This TCR was recovered from a woman younger than 30 in good health. The chain has TRBV28 and TRBJ1-1, with D unresolved. The DNA for the CDR3 is TGTGCCAGCAGTTTATTTACAGATTTGATGAACACTGAAGCTTTCTTT. Amino acid sequence: CASSLFTDLMNTEAFF.